The next 26 T cell receptor beta chains were all read from a single sample in a study of human T cells and chemical hapten exposure. TCRdb redid the calling of the RACE reads with MiXCR, one entry per CDR3 protein. The sample contains around 380,000 distinct CDR3 sequences, about 5.4% of which appear only once. Regarding time point: pre-sensitization, week 0. Treatment: therapeutic diphenylcyclopropenone sensitization with weekly scalp DPC. Sequencing used whole blood, obtained in connection with sensitization to the hapten diphenylcyclopropenone (DPC). The receptors were sampled from a woman aged 18-35 years with alopecia areata. Some clones in this sample may be carry-over from other donors' samples.

This clonotype was seen many times. This chain joins TRBV6-5 and TRBJ1-1; D remains ambiguous. Germline CDR1 is MNHEY and CDR2 is SVGAGI. This CDR3 has 13 amino acids. Trimming pared 4 bases from V and 2 bases from J, leaving 8 bases between. CDR3 loop: CASSSRGNTEAFF. CDR3 DNA: TGTGCCAGCAGTTCCCGCGGAAACACTGAAGCTTTCTTT.

The chain recombines TRBV18 with TRBJ1-6; possible D gene TRBD1, 5 bases. Germline V gene sequence: CDR1 KGHSH, CDR2 LQKENI. Trimming cost V 6 bases and J 7 bases, with 13 bases left between them. This CDR3 spans 14 amino acids. CDR3 nucleotides: TGTGCCAGCTCCCCGACAGCAGCGAATTCACCCCTCCACTTT. Amino acid sequence: CASSPTAANSPLHF.

This clonotype has a handful of counts. Germline and junction disagree at one end, which may indicate a read error. The rearrangement links TRBV6-2 or TRBV6-3 to TRBJ2-7, with D perhaps matching TRBD1 (5 bases). The V gene's germline CDR1 is MNHEY and CDR2 SVGEGT. CDR3 length equals 11 residues. In DNA, the CDR3 is TGTGCCAGCAGTTCCGGCCAGGGTAGGGTCTTC. Residues: CASSSGQGRVF.

This clonotype occurred a few times. This sequence joins TRBV5-1 and TRBJ2-5, with D possibly TRBD1 on 6 matching bases. Germline V CDR1 and CDR2: SGHRS, YFSETQ. The CDR3 runs 16 residues. Trimming cost V 0 bases and J 4 bases, with 16 bases left between them. The CDR3 is CASSLARRGRGETQYF. The CDR3 coding sequence is TGCGCCAGCAGCTTGGCCCGCAGGGGTAGGGGAGAGACCCAGTACTTC.

This clonotype was counted many times. The chain has TRBV12-3 or TRBV12-4 and TRBJ1-5; tentative D call: TRBD1 (6 bases). The CDR3 contains 15 residues. Trimming removed 7 bases at V and 2 bases at J, with 15 bases between. CDR3 sequence (DNA): TGTGCCAGCACCTTAGGGGCAGGGGGCAATCAGCCCCAGCATTTT. Protein sequence: CASTLGAGGNQPQHF.

This clonotype has more than one count but fewer than ten. CDR3 in DNA: TGTGCCAGCAGAGCTTACTGGCGGGGGAGGCACGAGCAGTACTTC. It yields the protein CASRAYWRGRHEQYF. The rearrangement uses TRBV7-3 and TRBJ2-7; 7 bases map to TRBD2. There are 15 residues in the CDR3. The trim removed 6 bases at V and 5 bases at J, leaving 13 bases unmatched. Germline assignment: CDR1 SGHTA and CDR2 FQGTGA.

The chain has TRBV19 and TRBJ1-5; D perhaps matches TRBD1 (5 bases). The CDR3 runs to 12 residues. Trimming left V 6 bases short and J 6 bases short, with 9 bases between. Germline V gene data show CDR1 as LNHDA and CDR2 as SQIVND (reference sequence). The CDR3 bases are TGTGCCAGTAGCAGGGATCTTCAGCCCCAGCATTTT. Protein sequence: CASSRDLQPQHF.

The chain is built from TRBV6-2 or TRBV6-3 and TRBJ2-1; a possible D gene is TRBD1 (6 bases). The CDR3 loop spans 14 amino acids. Deletions cut 4 bases from V and 9 bases from J, with 16 bases between. The germline V gene encodes CDR1 MNHEY and CDR2 SVGEGT. The DNA for the CDR3 is TGTGCCAGCAGTTCCGGACAGTCGCAGGGTGAGCAGTTCTTC. Protein: CASSSGQSQGEQFF.

There are many counts of this clonotype. This chain joins TRBV24-1 and TRBJ1-5; D is possibly TRBD1 (5 bases). The germline V and J ends were trimmed by 7 bases and 4 bases, with 16 bases remaining between them. This CDR3 contains 15 residues. From germline, CDR1 is KGHDR and CDR2 SFDVKD. CDR3 protein: CATSPDRPQNQPQHF. The CDR3 DNA reads as TGTGCCACCAGCCCTGACAGACCCCAGAATCAGCCCCAGCATTTT.

This clonotype has a handful of counts. This chain joins TRBV4-2 and TRBJ1-4, with 9 bases that match TRBD1. With 4 bases clipped from V and 5 bases from J, the junction kept 2 bases outside the gene matches. Germline V gene sequence: CDR1 LGHNA, CDR2 YNFKEQ. The CDR3 is made up of 14 amino acids. The CDR3 spells CASSRGQGNEKLFF. As DNA, the CDR3 is TGTGCCAGCAGCCGTGGACAGGGGAATGAAAAACTGTTTTTT.

This clonotype has a count of ten or more. This chain connects TRBV7-6 to TRBJ1-6, with D perhaps TRBD1 (5 bases). The germline gives CDR1 SGHVS, CDR2 FNYEAQ. V lost 5 bases and J lost 0, with 23 bases in between. There are 20 residues in the CDR3. CDR3 nucleotide sequence: TGTGCCAGCAGCCCACGGGACCACAGAGAAGACGGCTCCTATAATTCACCCCTCCACTTT. It specifies CASSPRDHREDGSYNSPLHF.

This clonotype occurred many times. This chain links TRBV6-2 or TRBV6-3 with TRBJ2-3; 8 nucleotides match TRBD2. The CDR3 runs to 15 residues. With V trimmed by 7 bases and J by 0 bases, 6 bases remained unmatched. CDR1 is MNHEY and CDR2 is SVGEGT in the germline V gene. For the CDR3, the DNA is TGTGCCAGCACCCGGGGGGGGGCTAGCACAGATACGCAGTATTTT. Translation gives CASTRGGASTDTQYF.

This chain links TRBV7-6 with TRBJ2-7; possible D gene TRBD2, 6 bases. CDR1 SGHVS and CDR2 FNYEAQ come from the germline V gene. The V end lost 5 bases, the J end lost 1 base, and 15 bases lay between the germline ends. The CDR3 loop spans 15 amino acids. The CDR3 DNA is TGTGCCAGCAGCCCCGGTTGGGGGGATTCCTACGAGCAGTACTTC. Encoded protein: CASSPGWGDSYEQYF.

This clonotype was observed many times. The rearrangement uses TRBV12-3 or TRBV12-4 and TRBJ2-5; a possible D gene is TRBD1 (5 bases). CDR3 length equals 14 residues. Trimming took 5 bases from V and 0 from J, leaving 10 bases between them. CDR3 bases: TGTGCCAGCAGTCCACAGGTCTACCAAGAGACCCAGTACTTC. This gives the protein CASSPQVYQETQYF.

This clonotype was seen at least ten times. This rearrangement joins TRBV14 to TRBJ1-1; the D gene is possibly TRBD1 (5 bases). Per germline, CDR1 SGHDN and CDR2 FVKESK. V was shortened by 1 base and J by 2 bases, with 8 bases between the two germline ends. The CDR3 is 14 amino acids. CDR3 bases: TGTGCCAGCAGCCAAGGGACATTCAACACTGAAGCTTTCTTT. Protein product: CASSQGTFNTEAFF.

This clonotype occurred many times. The rearrangement joins TRBV6-2 or TRBV6-3 to TRBJ1-2; D gene ambiguous. Trimming shortened V by 4 bases and J by 5 bases, and 14 bases separated the two germline ends. CDR1 is MNHEY and CDR2 is SVGEGT in the germline V gene. This CDR3 has 14 amino acids. The CDR3 DNA is TGTGCCAGCAGTTCCAACTATTACGGTTATGGCTACACCTTC. As protein: CASSSNYYGYGYTF.

This clonotype was found many times. This chain links TRBV6-5 with TRBJ1-1, with D hard to call. The CDR3 length is 14 residues. V lost 0 bases and J lost 2, with 7 bases in between. The germline V gene encodes CDR1 MNHEY and CDR2 SVGAGI. DNA of the CDR3: TGTGCCAGCAGTTACTCGACGCGCAACACTGAAGCTTTCTTT. Its translation: CASSYSTRNTEAFF.

This clonotype occurred many times. The rearrangement joins TRBV6-2 or TRBV6-3 to TRBJ2-5; D may correspond to TRBD1 or TRBD2 (5 bases each). The length of the CDR3 is 15 residues. In germline, CDR1 is MNHEY, CDR2 SVGEGT. V dropped 0 bases and J dropped 3 bases, with 11 bases sitting between them. This chain's CDR3 is CASSYSSRGEETQYF. The CDR3 DNA reads as TGTGCCAGCAGTTACTCGAGTAGGGGAGAAGAGACCCAGTACTTC.

This clonotype came up a few times. V gene TRBV3-1 combines with J gene TRBJ1-5, with D possibly matching TRBD1 (6 bases). The germline V gene has CDR1 LGHDT and CDR2 YNNKEL (reference sequence). The CDR3 totals 13 residues. The V and J ends lost 5 bases and 4 bases respectively, with 9 bases between them. CDR3 loop: CASSGGQNQPQHF. The CDR3 nucleotides read TGTGCCAGCAGCGGAGGACAGAATCAGCCCCAGCATTTT.

V usage is TRBV5-1 and J usage is TRBJ2-7; D not certain. V was shortened by 0 bases and J by 7 bases, with 14 bases between the two germline ends. The CDR3 loop spans 14 amino acids. The germline CDR1 and CDR2 sequences are SGHRS and YFSETQ. The CDR3 DNA is TGCGCCAGCAGCTTGGCAGCTCCGGGCTCGGAGCAGTACTTC. Translating gives CASSLAAPGSEQYF.

This chain connects TRBV11-3 to TRBJ2-3; D may be TRBD1 (6 bases). Germline CDR1 reads SGHNT; CDR2 reads YENEEA. The CDR3 totals 14 residues. Trimming left V 3 bases short and J 1 base short, with 8 bases between. CDR3 residues: CASSFRGGTDTQYF. The CDR3 DNA is TGTGCCAGCAGCTTCAGGGGTGGCACAGATACGCAGTATTTT.

This clonotype turned up a few times. The rearrangement links TRBV9 to TRBJ2-7; D unresolved. Trimming stripped 4 bases from V and 6 bases from J, with 14 bases between. This CDR3 is built from 13 residues. CDR1 and CDR2 (germline): SGDLS, YYNGEE. CDR3 nucleotide sequence: TGTGCCAGCAGCCTTGACGGGCGAGGCGAGCAGTACTTC. Translation gives CASSLDGRGEQYF. The full variable domain, in which reference TRBV9 and TRBJ2-7 provide the parts outside the CDR3, is DSGVTQTPKHLITATGQRVTLRCSPRSGDLSVYWYQQSLDQGLQFLIQYYNGEERAKGNILERFSAQQFPDLHSELNLSSLELGDSALYFCASSLDGRGEQYFGPGTRLTVT.

This clonotype was detected only a few times. The chain combines TRBV10-3 with TRBJ2-7; D not certain. The CDR3 sequence is 13 residues long. Germline CDR1 reads ENHRY; CDR2 reads SYGVKD. Trimming took 7 bases from V and 0 from J, leaving 10 bases between them. The CDR3 bases are TGTGCCATCACCTTATTACCCTCCTACGAGCAGTACTTC. It is translated as CAITLLPSYEQYF.

The genes are TRBV12-3 or TRBV12-4 and TRBJ2-2; D might be TRBD2 (5 bases). V was shortened by 6 bases and J by 5 bases, with 10 bases between the two germline ends. The CDR3 is 13 residues long. The CDR3 region is CASRLLGTGELFF. For the CDR3, the DNA is TGTGCCAGCAGGCTACTAGGTACCGGGGAGCTGTTTTTT.

In its sample, this clonotype was seen many times. This chain joins TRBV20-1 and TRBJ2-3; D may be TRBD1 (6 bases). The V and J ends lost 5 bases and 6 bases respectively, with 12 bases between them. Per germline, CDR1 DFQATT and CDR2 SNEGSKA (reference sequence). The CDR3 sequence is 12 residues long. The CDR3 region is CSAATGTDTQYF. The CDR3 DNA reads as TGCAGTGCTGCTACAGGGACCGATACGCAGTATTTT.

The genes are TRBV28 and TRBJ2-7; 9 bases line up with TRBD2. V lost 5 bases to trimming and J lost 0 bases; unmatched junction nucleotides: 8. The CDR3 is made up of 16 amino acids. The germline V gene has CDR1 MDHEN and CDR2 SYDVKM. The CDR3 spells CASSPSSGGSSYEQYF. As DNA, the CDR3 is TGTGCCAGCAGTCCGTCAAGCGGGGGGAGCTCCTACGAGCAGTACTTC.